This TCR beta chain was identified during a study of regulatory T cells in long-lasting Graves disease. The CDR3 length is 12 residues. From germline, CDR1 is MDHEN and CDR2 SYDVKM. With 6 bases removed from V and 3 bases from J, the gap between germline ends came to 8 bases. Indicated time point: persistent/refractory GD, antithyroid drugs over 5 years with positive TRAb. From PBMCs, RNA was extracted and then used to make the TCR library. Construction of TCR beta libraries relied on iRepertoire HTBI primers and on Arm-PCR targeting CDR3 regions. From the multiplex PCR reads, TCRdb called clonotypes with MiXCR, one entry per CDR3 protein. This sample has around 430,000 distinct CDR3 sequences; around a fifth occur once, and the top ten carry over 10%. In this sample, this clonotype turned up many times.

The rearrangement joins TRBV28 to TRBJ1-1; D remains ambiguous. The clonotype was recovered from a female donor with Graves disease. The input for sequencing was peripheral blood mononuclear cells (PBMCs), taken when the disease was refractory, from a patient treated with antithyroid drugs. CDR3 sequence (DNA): TGTGCCAGCAGCTCCTTGTACACTGAAGCTTTCTTT. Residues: CASSSLYTEAFF. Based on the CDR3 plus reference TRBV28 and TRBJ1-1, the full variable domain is DVKVTQSSRYLVKRTGEKVFLECVQDMDHENMFWYRQDPGLGLRLIYFSYDVKMKEKGDIPEGYSVSREKKERFSLILESASTNQTSMYLCASSSLYTEAFFGQGTRLTVV.